The 15 T cell receptor beta chains below all came from one sample that was sequenced in a study of T cell responses to AZD1222 COVID-19 vaccine. This table comes from immunoSEQ multiplex PCR, and its TCRdb copy is limited to in-frame clones, with some not included. The sample lists 90,000 to 150,000 clones; roughly 86% were seen once. This sample comprised peripheral blood, obtained 28 days after the second AZD1222 dose. Source of these receptors: an adult who received the AZD1222 COVID-19 vaccine.

V usage is TRBV5-1 and J usage is TRBJ1-1; no definite D call. CDR1 and CDR2 from the germline V gene are SGHRS and YFSETQ. This CDR3 is 13 amino acids long. V lost 0 bases to trimming and J lost 4 bases, with 7 bases between them. The CDR3 bases are TGCGCCAGCAGCTTGGATCCCTCCACTGAAGCTTTCTTT. This gives the protein CASSLDPSTEAFF.

The chain couples TRBV27 to TRBJ2-7, with TRBD1 matching over 8 bases. Per the germline V gene, CDR1 is MNHEY and CDR2 is SMNVEV (reference sequence). Trimming removed 6 bases from V and 1 base from J; junction bases left unmatched: 2. The CDR3 loop spans 13 amino acids. Here the CDR3 reads CASRRQGSYEQYF. The CDR3 region has the DNA TGTGCCAGCAGGCGACAGGGGTCCTACGAGCAGTACTTC.

The chain carries TRBV30 and TRBJ2-4, with D maybe TRBD1 (6 bases). Trimming cost V 0 bases and J 0 bases, with 21 bases left between them. This CDR3 contains 19 residues. Per the germline V gene, CDR1 is GTSNPN and CDR2 is SVGIG (reference sequence). CDR3 DNA: TGTGCCTGGAGTGTAGTGACGGCAGGGGTACTCTTAGCCAAAAACATTCAGTACTTC. Amino acid sequence: CAWSVVTAGVLLAKNIQYF.

With respect to this clone: This same CDR3 is encoded by further DNA sequences in the sample. The chain employs TRBV5-1 and TRBJ2-7; a weak D match, TRBD1 (7 bases). The length of the CDR3 is 14 residues. Germline CDR1 is SGHRS and CDR2 is YFSETQ. Trimming pared 0 bases from V and 2 bases from J, leaving 9 bases between. The CDR3 loop is CASSLAGGTYEQYF. CDR3 nucleotide sequence: TGCGCCAGCAGCTTGGCAGGGGGGACCTACGAGCAGTACTTC.

The V gene is TRBV5-6, the J gene TRBJ1-5, with 8 positions matching TRBD1. The germline V gene has CDR1 SGHDT and CDR2 YYEEEE. The CDR3 spans 15 residues. The ends lost 5 bases at V and 5 bases at J; junction bases unmatched: 9. The CDR3 region has the DNA TGTGCCAGCAGGCGGGGGACAGGACTCCATCAGCCCCAGCATTTT. Its protein product is CASRRGTGLHQPQHF.

The genes are TRBV14 and TRBJ1-2; D is ambiguous. V was shortened by 0 bases and J by 4 bases, with 6 bases between the two germline ends. The CDR3 contains 13 residues. Germline values: CDR1 SGHDN, CDR2 FVKESK. For the CDR3, the DNA is TGTGCCAGCAGCCAAGAAGGCATCTATGGCTACACCTTC. The encoded protein is CASSQEGIYGYTF. The full variable domain, its missing parts supplied by reference TRBV14 and TRBJ1-2, is EAGVTQFPSHSVIEKGQTVTLRCDPISGHDNLYWYRRVMGKEIKFLLHFVKESKQDESGMPNNRFLAERTGGTYSTLKVQPAELEDSGVYFCASSQEGIYGYTFGSGTRLTVV.

The rearrangement uses TRBV27 and TRBJ2-7, with 8 bases aligning to TRBD1. Germline V lookup: CDR1 MNHEY, CDR2 SMNVEV (reference sequence). V was pared by 3 bases and J by 6 bases, with 10 bases of the junction left unmatched. This CDR3 comprises 15 residues. CDR3 in DNA: TGTGCCAGCAGTTTGCGGTTGTCAGGGGGCAGCGAGCAGTACTTC. Residues: CASSLRLSGGSEQYF.

This clone came up a few times. The chain links TRBV11-2 to TRBJ1-5, with D tentatively TRBD1 (6 bases). Germline V gene lookup returns CDR1 SGHAT and CDR2 FQNNGV. The CDR3 has 19 amino acids. V lost 5 bases to trimming and J lost 3 bases, with 26 bases between them. CDR3 loop: CASSPLRGGLGHDNQPQHF. In DNA, the CDR3 is TGTGCCAGCAGCCCCCTCCGAGGGGGGTTAGGTCACGACAATCAGCCCCAGCATTTT.

The chain has TRBV7-3 and TRBJ2-1, with a tentative D call TRBD2 (5 bases). CDR1 SGHTA and CDR2 FQGTGA come from the germline V gene. V lost 1 base to trimming and J lost 4 bases, with 11 bases between them. This CDR3 is 15 amino acids long. This CDR3 reads CASSLNGERYNEQFF. CDR3 nucleotides: TGTGCCAGCAGCTTAAACGGGGAAAGGTACAATGAGCAGTTCTTC.

This chain links TRBV3-1 (or the pseudogene TRBV3-2) with TRBJ2-7; D unclear. Per germline, CDR1 LGHDT and CDR2 YNNKEL (reference sequence). The CDR3 is made up of 14 amino acids. The V end lost 5 bases, the J end lost 3 bases, and 14 bases lay between the germline ends. CDR3 amino acids: CASSSRHSSYEQYF. CDR3 bases: TGTGCCAGCAGCTCACGCCACTCCAGCTACGAGCAGTACTTC.

The chain joins TRBV7-9 to TRBJ1-5, with 8 bases matching TRBD1. There are 15 residues in the CDR3. Germline V CDR1 and CDR2: SEHNR, FQNEAQ (reference sequence). V trimming: 5 bases; J trimming: 4 bases; junction bases outside the gene matches: 7. The CDR3 DNA reads TGTGCCAGCAGCCCGACAGGGGTTGGGAATCAGCCCCAGCATTTT. Protein product: CASSPTGVGNQPQHF.

This chain uses TRBV18 with TRBJ1-1; D unclear. Germline V gene data show CDR1 as KGHSH and CDR2 as LQKENI. This CDR3 is 13 amino acids long. With 2 bases removed from V and 4 bases from J, the gap between germline ends came to 8 bases. CDR3 amino acids: CASSPGVGTEAFF. CDR3 in DNA: TGTGCCAGCTCACCAGGGGTGGGCACTGAAGCTTTCTTT.

Written as DNA, the CDR3 is TGTGCCAGCAGCCTCCGGGACTTGATCACAGATACGCAGTATTTT. Translating it yields CASSLRDLITDTQYF. The chain recombines TRBV3-1 (or the pseudogene TRBV3-2) with TRBJ2-3; possibly TRBD2 for D (6 bases). The CDR3 is 15 residues long. Germline V gene lookup returns CDR1 LGHDT and CDR2 YNNKEL (reference sequence). V was cut by 4 bases and J by 2 bases, with 13 bases left in between.

DNA for the CDR3: TGCGCCAGCAGCAAGCAATCGAACACTGAAGCTTTCTTT. Its protein is CASSKQSNTEAFF. The V call is TRBV5-1, the J call TRBJ1-1; D unresolved. V lost 4 bases and J 1 base, leaving 8 bases between the germline ends. CDR1 and CDR2 from the germline V gene are SGHRS and YFSETQ. The CDR3 length is 13 residues.

The CDR3 sequence: CATQRNQPQHF. DNA of the CDR3: TGTGCCACGCAACGCAATCAGCCCCAGCATTTT. The rearrangement links TRBV7-2 to TRBJ1-5, with D hard to call. V was trimmed by 10 bases and J by 2 bases, leaving 6 bases between them. Germline lookup yields CDR1 SGHTA and CDR2 FQGNSA. This CDR3 comprises 11 residues.